A single sample is the source of the 2 T cell receptor beta chains below, sequenced in a study of blood T cell repertoires in COVID-19. Clones were read by immunoSEQ multiplex PCR, and TCRdb kept only the in-frame ones, dropping some. The sample carries approximately 100,000 clones, more than 75% recorded once. Sequenced material: peripheral blood. These receptors originate from a human donor in a cohort sampled during active COVID-19.

The rearrangement links TRBV5-1 to TRBJ2-2; a possible D gene is TRBD1 (5 bases). Germline CDR1 and CDR2: SGHRS and YFSETQ. The CDR3 is made up of 13 amino acids. The V and J ends lost 2 bases and 5 bases respectively, with 7 bases between them. The CDR3 sequence: CASSFQGTGELFF. The CDR3 DNA reads TGCGCCAGCAGCTTCCAGGGTACCGGGGAGCTGTTTTTT.

V gene TRBV5-5 combines with J gene TRBJ1-5; D unresolved. V was clipped by 4 bases and J by 7 bases, with 12 bases between them. Germline CDR1 is SGHKS and CDR2 is YYEKEE (reference sequence). This CDR3 region has 13 residues. The CDR3 DNA follows: TGTGCCAGCAGCCAAGGACTGGGCCAGCCCCAGCATTTT. Translating gives CASSQGLGQPQHF.